The following is a TCR beta chain sequence with its context. This record comes from a study of blood T cell repertoires in COVID-19. Study information: Collection of acute and convalescent COVID-19 samples took place in the United States, Italy and Spain. T cells, B-cell-depleted T cells, or PBMCs supplied cDNA or gDNA.

In the authors' workflow: Reference gene primer amplification gave estimated nucleated cell counts. The table came from immunoSEQ multiplex PCR; TCRdb's copy has only in-frame clones and leaves some out. The V and J calls and the clone size are those of that table, but D and trimming were determined from the DNA. The table shows around 100,000 clones, with under 95% occurring only once. V was pared by 3 bases and J by 4 bases, with 1 base of the junction left unmatched. This CDR3 comprises 13 residues. Germline V gene lookup returns CDR1 SGHNT and CDR2 YYREEE (reference sequence). The chain recombines TRBV5-4 with TRBJ2-7; 10 bases fit TRBD1. Source material: peripheral blood. This TCR came from a human donor with active COVID-19. The donor label of this sample is uncertain. The CDR3 protein is CASSSGQGYEQYF. The CDR3 bases are TGTGCCAGCAGCTCGGGACAGGGGTACGAGCAGTACTTC. The full variable domain, completed using reference TRBV5-4 and TRBJ2-7, is ETGVTQSPTHLIKTRGQQVTLRCSSQSGHNTVSWYQQALGQGPQFIFQYYREEENGRGNFPPRFSGLQFPNYSSELNVNALELDDSALYLCASSSGQGYEQYFGPGTRLTVT.